This passage covers 17 T cell receptor beta chains from one sample sequenced in a study of cytomegalovirus exposure and HLA in healthy donors. Primers: 60 Vbeta forward and 13 Jbeta reverse. Data came from immunoSEQ multiplex PCR; TCRdb stores just in-frame clones and leaves some out. Of under 200,000 clones listed, roughly 80% are singletons. The sample taken for sequencing was PBMCs. Source of these receptors: a male donor in good health and CMV-seronegative.

The chain links TRBV2 to TRBJ1-6; 8 bases are shared with TRBD1. The length of the CDR3 is 16 residues. CDR1 SNHLY and CDR2 FYNNEI come from the germline V gene. Trimming took 1 base from V and 14 from J; bases not matched to a gene: 13. The CDR3 loop is CASSEGAGGLGWSLHF. Written as DNA, the CDR3 is TGTGCCAGCAGTGAAGGGGCAGGGGGCCTTGGTTGGTCCCTCCACTTT.

The chain couples TRBV4-1 to TRBJ2-1, with 8 positions matching TRBD2. V gave up 3 bases and J gave up 3 bases; unmatched junction bases: 4. CDR1 and CDR2 (germline): MGHRA, YSYEKL. CDR3 length: 15 residues. Written as DNA, the CDR3 is TGCGCCAGCAGCCATTCCGGGACTAGCTACAATGAGCAGTTCTTC. Its translation: CASSHSGTSYNEQFF.

This chain joins TRBV6-1 and TRBJ1-1, with TRBD1 as a possible D gene (5 bases). This CDR3 has 12 amino acids. V was pared by 4 bases and J by 7 bases, with 10 bases between. The germline gives CDR1 MNHNS, CDR2 SASEGT. CDR3 nucleotide sequence: TGTGCCAGCAGTGCAGACAGCAATGAAGCTTTCTTT. Its protein product is CASSADSNEAFF.

V gene TRBV10-3 combines with J gene TRBJ1-1; TRBD1 might be the D (5 bases). This CDR3 is built from 12 residues. Germline-derived CDR1 and CDR2 are ENHRY and SYGVKD. V was cut by 8 bases and J by 5 bases, with 12 bases left in between. The CDR3 DNA reads as TGTGCCATCGGATCAGGGAGGACTGAAGCTTTCTTT. Its protein product is CAIGSGRTEAFF.

This clone was observed a single time. The rearrangement links TRBV6-6 to TRBJ1-2; D gene ambiguous. Germline V CDR1 and CDR2: MNHNY, SVGAGI (reference sequence). The CDR3 runs 13 residues. Trimming pared 6 bases from V and 3 bases from J, leaving 11 bases between. The DNA of the CDR3 is TGTGCCAGCAGGGCGCGAGGGCACTATGGCTACACCTTC. It is translated as CASRARGHYGYTF.

The gene calls are TRBV4-3 and TRBJ2-7; 9 bases fit TRBD1. The CDR3 has 15 amino acids. The trim removed 3 bases at V and 2 bases at J, leaving 5 bases unmatched. Germline V gives CDR1 LGHNA, CDR2 YSLEER. The DNA of the CDR3 is TGCGCCAGCAGCCAGGAGGGACAGGGCGCCTACGAGCAGTACTTC. It codes for CASSQEGQGAYEQYF.

The chain joins TRBV5-4 to TRBJ2-5; 10 bases match TRBD2. The trim removed 3 bases at V and 3 bases at J, leaving 11 bases unmatched. Germline assignment: CDR1 SGHNT and CDR2 YYREEE (reference sequence). The CDR3 runs to 17 residues. DNA of the CDR3: TGTGCCAGCAGCTGGGGTATGGCTAGCGGGGGAAAAGAGACCCAGTACTTC. It yields the protein CASSWGMASGGKETQYF.

The chain recombines TRBV2 with TRBJ1-5; no reliable D call. V was cut by 7 bases and J by 2 bases, with 6 bases left in between. Germline V gene data show CDR1 as SNHLY and CDR2 as FYNNEI. This CDR3 has 12 residues. CDR3 in DNA: TGTGCCAGCAATCTTGGCAATCAGCCCCAGCATTTT. This codes for CASNLGNQPQHF.

This rearrangement joins TRBV7-2 to TRBJ1-6; a possible D gene is TRBD1 (6 bases). The V gene lost 5 bases and the J gene lost 10 bases, with 15 bases spanning the gap. Germline V gene data show CDR1 as SGHTA and CDR2 as FQGNSA. This CDR3 comprises 14 residues. The CDR3 DNA reads as TGTGCCAGCAGCCTACAGGGTCAGGGATCACCCCTCCACTTT. Amino acid sequence: CASSLQGQGSPLHF.

The sample holds one count of this clone. The CDR3, as DNA: TGCGCCAGCAAAACAGGCTTGAATGAAAAACTGTTTTTT. It encodes CASKTGLNEKLFF. This sequence joins TRBV10-2 and TRBJ1-4; TRBD1 is a possible D gene (5 bases). V was cut by 7 bases and J by 5 bases, with 11 bases left in between. Germline V gene sequence: CDR1 WSHSY, CDR2 SAAADI. The CDR3 extends over 13 amino acids.

This rearrangement joins TRBV7-2 to TRBJ1-3, with TRBD1 matching over 7 bases. The V segment lost 5 bases and the J segment 0 bases; nucleotides outside the gene matches: 10. The CDR3 contains 17 residues. Germline V lookup: CDR1 SGHTA, CDR2 FQGNSA. The CDR3 DNA reads TGTGCCAGCAGCGGATTACAGGGGAAATTCTCTGGAAACACCATATATTTT. Translated, it gives CASSGLQGKFSGNTIYF.

The rearrangement joins TRBV11-2 to TRBJ1-2, with 10 bases lining up with TRBD1. From germline, CDR1 is SGHAT and CDR2 FQNNGV. V dropped 4 bases and J dropped 3; count of bases not matched to a gene: 5. The CDR3 has 15 residues. The CDR3 sequence is CASSSRDRGDYGYTF. CDR3 nucleotides: TGTGCCAGCAGCTCCCGGGACAGGGGTGACTATGGCTACACCTTC.

V gene TRBV5-4 combines with J gene TRBJ2-1, with 9 positions matching TRBD2. V shed 0 bases and J 8 bases; nucleotides not matched to a gene: 6. The CDR3 loop spans 15 amino acids. Looked up from germline, CDR1 is SGHNT and CDR2 is YYREEE (reference sequence). The CDR3 bases are TGTGCCAGCAGCTTGGGGGGGACTAGCTCCCATGAGCAGTTCTTC. Translation: CASSLGGTSSHEQFF.

V usage is TRBV7-9 and J usage is TRBJ2-3, with TRBD1 matching 7 bases. Germline CDR1 is SEHNR and CDR2 is FQNEAQ (reference sequence). Trimming removed 10 bases from V and 7 bases from J; junction bases left unmatched: 11. The CDR3 is made up of 13 amino acids. The CDR3 spells CATEGQGDYTQYF. The CDR3 DNA is TGTGCCACCGAAGGGCAGGGGGATTATACGCAGTATTTT.

The chain has TRBV19 and TRBJ1-2, with 7 bases matching TRBD1. The germline CDR1 and CDR2 sequences are LNHDA and SQIVND (reference sequence). The CDR3 has 14 amino acids. The junction had 6 bases not matched to a gene; V was cut back by 4 bases and J by 4 bases. The CDR3 loop reads CASSTETGIYGYTF. The CDR3 DNA is TGTGCCAGTAGTACAGAGACAGGGATCTATGGCTACACCTTC.

In this sample, this clone turned up a few times. V is TRBV5-1 and J is TRBJ2-5; 9 nucleotides line up with TRBD2. The germline V gene has CDR1 SGHRS and CDR2 YFSETQ. The ends lost 6 bases at V and 5 bases at J; junction bases unmatched: 14. This CDR3 has 16 amino acids. The DNA for the CDR3 is TGCGCCAGCACCCCTACTGGCGGGGGGGCCATGGAGACCCAGTACTTC. Translating gives CASTPTGGGAMETQYF.

Details on this clone: Sequence at one end of the junction differs from germline and may be a read error. V is TRBV30 and J is TRBJ1-2; the match to TRBD1 covers 8 bases. In germline, CDR1 is GTSNPN, CDR2 SVGIG (reference sequence). This CDR3 has 11 amino acids. CDR3 protein: CAWSAGQGSFF. Written as DNA, the CDR3 is TGTGCCTGGAGTGCCGGACAGGGTTCTTTCTTC.